What follows are 31 T cell receptor beta chains derived from one specimen sequenced in a study of blood T cell repertoires in COVID-19 (dated by TCRdb to 2019 to 2021). Library method: the immunoSEQ multiplex PCR assay. As stored in TCRdb, this immuneACCESS dataset retains in-frame rearrangements with V and J assigned. A fraction of the clones does not appear; measured against another copy, unresolved V genes explain less than half of the discrepancy, and the remainder lacks a known reason. This sample lists over 400,000 clones; approximately 83% were detected once. Together, the top ten hold 3.2% of the sample. Sequenced input: peripheral blood. The source is a human donor in a cohort sampled during active COVID-19.

CDR3 loop: CASSLGQSNEKLFF. CDR3 nucleotides: TGTGCCAGCAGCCTAGGACAGTCTAATGAAAAACTGTTTTTT. The chain uses TRBV7-9 and TRBJ1-4, with D possibly being TRBD1 (6 bases). V was pared by 5 bases and J by 3 bases, with 10 bases between. CDR1 is SEHNR, CDR2 FQNEAQ, per germline (reference sequence). This CDR3 has 14 amino acids.

This clone was seen a few times. This chain connects TRBV3-1 (or the pseudogene TRBV3-2) to TRBJ1-2; D is perhaps TRBD1 (6 bases). Germline-derived CDR1 and CDR2 are LGHDT and YNNKEL (reference sequence). This CDR3 has 15 residues. Trimming took off 4 bases at V and 9 bases at J, with 21 bases between the two ends. CDR3 bases: TGTGCCAGCAGCCCCCCCCTAGCCCGCAGGGGAAGCTACACCTTC. This gives the protein CASSPPLARRGSYTF.

The chain joins TRBV6-2 or TRBV6-3 to TRBJ2-7, with 8 bases lining up with TRBD2. After removal of 6 bases from V and 3 bases from J, the junction contained 16 bases not matched to a gene. The germline V gene encodes CDR1 MNHEY and CDR2 SVGEGT. The CDR3 covers 17 residues. CDR3 residues: CASSQSFAGGSIYEQYF. In DNA form, the CDR3 reads TGTGCCAGCAGCCAATCCTTCGCGGGGGGATCCATCTACGAGCAGTACTTC.

The DNA for the CDR3 is TGTGCCAGCAGCTTAATCCTTGGGAGGGGGACCGGGGAGCTGTTTTTT. Its translation is CASSLILGRGTGELFF. J is TRBJ2-2 and V is TRBV7-2; D might be TRBD2 (7 bases). Germline V gene data show CDR1 as SGHTA and CDR2 as FQGNSA. The CDR3 extends over 16 amino acids. With 2 bases removed from V and 5 bases from J, the gap between germline ends came to 15 bases.

The chain carries TRBV7-2 and TRBJ1-5; D is undetermined. Germline lookup yields CDR1 SGHTA and CDR2 FQGNSA. V was pared by 4 bases and J by 7 bases, with 17 bases between. The CDR3 covers 15 residues. CDR3 region: CASSSQHTSGQPQHF. CDR3 DNA sequence: TGTGCCAGCAGCTCCCAGCATACATCGGGGCAGCCCCAGCATTTT.

The rearrangement uses TRBV27 and TRBJ2-1; 8 bases line up with TRBD2. Germline V CDR1 and CDR2: MNHEY, SMNVEV (reference sequence). The CDR3 extends over 14 amino acids. The junction had 8 bases not matched to a gene; V was cut back by 3 bases and J by 10 bases. Here the CDR3 DNA reads TGTGCCAGCAGTTTCGACGGGAGGGTAGGGGAGCAGTTCTTC. This codes for CASSFDGRVGEQFF.

There are a few counts of this clone. This chain links TRBV11-2 with TRBJ2-7, with a tentative D call TRBD1 (6 bases). The V end lost 5 bases, the J end lost 5 bases, and 16 bases lay between the germline ends. The germline V gene has CDR1 SGHAT and CDR2 FQNNGV. This CDR3 contains 14 residues. CDR3 DNA: TGTGCCAGCAGCCAGGGGCAGGGGATAGACGAGCAGTACTTC. Translated, it gives CASSQGQGIDEQYF.

The chain has TRBV12-3 or TRBV12-4 and TRBJ1-2; no clear D. Deletions cut 3 bases from V and 10 bases from J, with 15 bases between. This CDR3 is built from 13 residues. The DNA for the CDR3 is TGTGCCAGCAGTTTTGGGCTACTGGAAGACTACACCTTC. Translated: CASSFGLLEDYTF.

This chain uses TRBV5-4 with TRBJ2-1; TRBD2 aligns across 10 bases. Germline V gene data show CDR1 as SGHNT and CDR2 as YYREEE (reference sequence). The junction had 7 bases not matched to a gene; V was cut back by 2 bases and J by 5 bases. This CDR3 is 16 amino acids long. This chain's CDR3 is CASSFPLAGDHNEQFF. The CDR3 bases are TGTGCCAGCAGCTTCCCCCTAGCGGGAGACCACAATGAGCAGTTCTTC.

The V and J genes are TRBV7-3 and TRBJ2-7; the match to TRBD2 covers 9 bases. Losses at the gene ends were 0 bases for V and 5 bases for J; bases not matched to a gene: 2. From germline, CDR1 is SGHTA and CDR2 FQGTGA. The CDR3 consists of 14 residues. The CDR3, as DNA: TGTGCCAGCAGCTTAACCGGGACTAGCCACGAGCAGTACTTC. Translating gives CASSLTGTSHEQYF.

This chain links TRBV7-2 with TRBJ1-6, with 7 bases lining up with TRBD1. CDR3 length: 16 residues. V was clipped by 3 bases and J by 6 bases; unmatched bases: 8. From germline, CDR1 is SGHTA and CDR2 FQGNSA. The DNA for the CDR3 is TGTGCCAGCAGCTTCCGGGACAGAGTTTCTAATTCACCCCTCCACTTT. This codes for CASSFRDRVSNSPLHF.

The chain links TRBV30 to TRBJ2-1, with unresolved D. Deletions cut 0 bases from V and 14 bases from J, with 11 bases between. CDR3 length equals 11 residues. CDR1 GTSNPN and CDR2 SVGIG come from the germline V gene (reference sequence). The CDR3 DNA follows: TGTGCCTGGAGTGTCAACCCCGTAGAGTTCTTC. Translation: CAWSVNPVEFF.

The chain carries TRBV15 and TRBJ2-7; D possibly corresponds to TRBD2 (5 bases). Germline loops: CDR1 LNHNV, CDR2 YYDKDF (reference sequence). Trimming stripped 0 bases from V and 6 bases from J, with 15 bases between. The CDR3 runs 15 residues. In nucleotides, the CDR3 is TGTGCCACCAGCAGAGATAGAGGGCTGGCGAGCGAGCAGTACTTC. Its translation is CATSRDRGLASEQYF.

In this sample, this clone turned up once. The gene calls are TRBV6-1 and TRBJ2-2; D gene unclear. In germline, CDR1 is MNHNS, CDR2 SASEGT. Between the trimmed V and J ends, which lost 2 bases and 4 bases, there was a span of 11 bases. CDR3 length equals 15 residues. DNA of the CDR3: TGTGCCAGCAGTGAAAATGGGCAAGGCACCGGGGAGCTGTTTTTT. It yields the protein CASSENGQGTGELFF.

For this clone: Additional DNA sequences in this sample encode the identical CDR3. The gene calls are TRBV12-3 or TRBV12-4 and TRBJ2-7, with D possibly matching TRBD1 (6 bases). Trimming stripped 5 bases from V and 3 bases from J, with 11 bases between. The CDR3 contains 13 residues. The CDR3 DNA follows: TGTGCCAGCAGTCTACAGGACAGCTACGAGCAGTACTTC. Translating it yields CASSLQDSYEQYF.

This sequence joins TRBV5-1 and TRBJ1-2, with 7 bases aligning to TRBD1. V was clipped by 1 base and J by 9 bases; unmatched bases: 9. This CDR3 region has 14 residues. Looked up from germline, CDR1 is SGHRS and CDR2 is YFSETQ. The CDR3, as DNA: TGCGCCAGCAGCTTGAGAACAGGGGAGCTCAGCTACACCTTC. This encodes CASSLRTGELSYTF. The variable domain in full, with the rest retrieved from reference TRBV5-1 and TRBJ1-2, is KAGVTQTPRYLIKTRGQQVTLSCSPISGHRSVSWYQQTPGQGLQFLFEYFSETQRNKGNFPGRFSGRQFSNSRSEMNVSTLELGDSALYLCASSLRTGELSYTFGSGTRLTVV.

The V gene is TRBV5-1, the J gene TRBJ2-1; D may be TRBD2 (5 bases). The V and J ends lost 0 bases and 6 bases respectively, with 13 bases between them. This CDR3 region has 15 residues. Germline V gene lookup returns CDR1 SGHRS and CDR2 YFSETQ. CDR3 sequence: CASSLGARAGNEQFF. The CDR3 nucleotides are TGCGCCAGCAGCTTGGGAGCGAGGGCGGGCAATGAGCAGTTCTTC. Drawing the rest from reference TRBV5-1 and TRBJ2-1, the complete variable domain is KAGVTQTPRYLIKTRGQQVTLSCSPISGHRSVSWYQQTPGQGLQFLFEYFSETQRNKGNFPGRFSGRQFSNSRSEMNVSTLELGDSALYLCASSLGARAGNEQFFGPGTRLTVL.

As for this clone: This same CDR3 is encoded by further DNA sequences in the sample. This chain uses TRBV7-3 with TRBJ2-7; 10 bases agree with TRBD2. After removal of 3 bases from V and 1 base from J, the junction contained 0 bases not matched to a gene. The CDR3 sequence is 14 residues long. Looked up from germline, CDR1 is SGHTA and CDR2 is FQGTGA. Here the CDR3 DNA reads TGTGCCAGCAGCTTGACTAGCGGGTCCTACGAGCAGTACTTC. Protein: CASSLTSGSYEQYF.

The chain recombines TRBV9 with TRBJ2-5; 8 nucleotides agree with TRBD1. CDR1 and CDR2 from the germline V gene are SGDLS and YYNGEE. The CDR3 extends over 14 amino acids. Trimming at V came to 3 bases and at J to 5 bases, leaving 6 bases not matched to a gene. Here the CDR3 reads CASSGQGSWETQYF. CDR3 bases: TGTGCCAGCAGCGGACAGGGGAGTTGGGAGACCCAGTACTTC.

As to this clone: Additional DNA sequences in this sample encode the identical CDR3. The rearrangement links TRBV9 to TRBJ1-1; D perhaps matches TRBD1 (5 bases). V lost 0 bases, J lost 2 bases, and 8 bases lay in between. Germline CDR1 reads SGDLS; CDR2 reads YYNGEE. This CDR3 has 14 residues. CDR3 sequence reads: CASSVAGLNTEAFF. The CDR3 DNA is TGTGCCAGCAGCGTAGCAGGGCTTAACACTGAAGCTTTCTTT.

The V gene is TRBV7-3, the J gene TRBJ2-7; 10 bases fit TRBD2. The V segment lost 4 bases and the J segment 9 bases; nucleotides outside the gene matches: 9. The CDR3 length is 14 residues. The germline V gene encodes CDR1 SGHTA and CDR2 FQGTGA. This chain's CDR3 is CASSSRTSGRGQYF. The CDR3 nucleotides read TGTGCCAGCAGCTCGCGGACTAGCGGACGGGGGCAGTACTTC.

The chain couples TRBV29-1 to TRBJ2-5; perhaps TRBD2 as D (6 bases). From germline, CDR1 is SQVTM and CDR2 ANQGSEA. The ends were cut back, 7 bases at V and 4 bases at J, with 19 bases in the middle. This CDR3 is 14 amino acids long. CDR3 protein: CSAGDSGGGETQYF. CDR3 sequence (DNA): TGCAGCGCCGGGGACTCCGGGGGTGGAGAGACCCAGTACTTC.

The rearrangement uses TRBV7-2 and TRBJ2-7; D uncertain. The CDR3 runs to 13 residues. Germline assignment: CDR1 SGHTA and CDR2 FQGNSA. Trimming took off 2 bases at V and 3 bases at J, with 8 bases between the two ends. CDR3 sequence (DNA): TGTGCCAGCAGCTTACCAGTCCTCTACGAGCAGTACTTC. This gives the protein CASSLPVLYEQYF.

The chain links TRBV10-1 to TRBJ2-6; D gene ambiguous. CDR3 size: 16 residues. V was clipped by 9 bases and J by 2 bases, with 17 bases between them. Germline V gives CDR1 WNHNN, CDR2 SYGVQD (reference sequence). CDR3 sequence (DNA): TGCGCCAGTCTCCTGCCGACTCTGGCTGGGGCCAACGTCCTGACTTTC. This encodes CASLLPTLAGANVLTF.

The V call is TRBV6-5, the J call TRBJ2-7; 8 nucleotides line up with TRBD1. Germline trimming cut 8 bases from V and 6 bases from J; bases unmatched to any gene: 9. This CDR3 contains 13 residues. Germline V gene lookup returns CDR1 MNHEY and CDR2 SVGAGI. CDR3 amino acids: CASRTGSRSEQYF. The CDR3 region has the DNA TGTGCCAGCCGGACAGGGTCAAGAAGCGAGCAGTACTTC.

The rearrangement uses TRBV24-1 and TRBJ2-5; a weak D match, TRBD1 (6 bases). V shed 9 bases and J shed 0 bases, with 10 bases lying between them. In germline, CDR1 is KGHDR, CDR2 SFDVKD. The CDR3 runs to 13 residues. CDR3 DNA: TGTGCCACCGAGACAGGAGACCAAGAGACCCAGTACTTC. It encodes CATETGDQETQYF.

The table lists this clone with a few counts. V gene TRBV27 combines with J gene TRBJ1-5, with TRBD1 matching 10 bases. The CDR3 spans 16 residues. Losses at the gene ends were 1 base for V and 6 bases for J; bases not matched to a gene: 6. From germline, CDR1 is MNHEY and CDR2 SMNVEV (reference sequence). The CDR3 sequence is CASSLYWTGGGQPQHF. The CDR3 nucleotides read TGTGCCAGCAGTTTATATTGGACAGGGGGAGGTCAGCCCCAGCATTTT.

This chain connects TRBV5-6 to TRBJ2-7; the match to TRBD2 covers 11 bases. Germline CDR1 is SGHDT and CDR2 is YYEEEE. CDR3 length equals 16 residues. V lost 3 bases, J lost 2 bases, and 7 bases stayed unmatched. The CDR3 spells CASSSSRLAGTYEQYF. The DNA of the CDR3 is TGTGCCAGCAGCTCTTCGCGACTAGCGGGAACCTACGAGCAGTACTTC.

This chain connects TRBV5-1 to TRBJ2-7, with 11 bases identical to TRBD2. The CDR3 consists of 14 residues. Germline V gene data show CDR1 as SGHRS and CDR2 as YFSETQ. V was clipped by 5 bases and J by 3 bases; unmatched bases: 4. Written as DNA, the CDR3 is TGCGCCAGCAGTCCGGGACTAGCGGTCTACGAGCAGTACTTC. Protein sequence: CASSPGLAVYEQYF.

J is TRBJ1-6 and V is TRBV11-2; TRBD1 might be the D (5 bases). Trimming pared 4 bases from V and 9 bases from J, leaving 16 bases between. This CDR3 is built from 15 residues. Germline CDR1 reads SGHAT; CDR2 reads FQNNGV. The CDR3 is CASSWDSKVGSPLHF. CDR3 nucleotide sequence: TGTGCCAGCAGCTGGGACTCTAAAGTAGGTTCACCCCTCCACTTT.

V usage is TRBV6-4 and J usage is TRBJ1-5; D uncertain. The CDR3 loop spans 13 amino acids. The germline V gene has CDR1 MRHNA and CDR2 SNTAGT. V was trimmed by 8 bases and J by 4 bases, leaving 12 bases between them. CDR3 sequence reads: CASSAGRNQPQHF. DNA for the CDR3: TGTGCCAGCTCGGCGGGGAGGAATCAGCCCCAGCATTTT.